Below, 31 T cell receptor beta chains from the same sample are listed, as sequenced in a study of technical replicates of blood from four donors. The method was immunoSEQ multiplex PCR; TCRdb's version includes in-frame clones alone and lacks a portion of them. Among 60,000 to 90,000 clones, 95% to 97% were seen once, and the ten largest hold 0.25% to 0.3%. Material for sequencing was T cells isolated from PBMCs. The receptor source for this set is a human donor in good health.

The chain has TRBV6-5 and TRBJ1-1; D uncertain. This CDR3 has 13 amino acids. The germline gives CDR1 MNHEY, CDR2 SVGAGI. With 6 bases removed from V and 7 bases from J, the gap between germline ends came to 15 bases. The CDR3 nucleotides read TGTGCCAGCAGCCCAGGATCCTACCGTGAAGCTTTCTTT. Its translation: CASSPGSYREAFF.

The chain links TRBV9 to TRBJ2-1, with TRBD1 as a possible D gene (5 bases). Trimming removed 2 bases at V and 8 bases at J, with 14 bases between. From germline, CDR1 is SGDLS and CDR2 YYNGEE. This CDR3 comprises 14 residues. The CDR3 reads CASSVYQGRDEQFF. The CDR3 bases are TGTGCCAGCAGCGTTTATCAGGGTAGGGATGAGCAGTTCTTC. Together with reference TRBV9 and TRBJ2-1, the CDR3 gives the full variable domain: DSGVTQTPKHLITATGQRVTLRCSPRSGDLSVYWYQQSLDQGLQFLIQYYNGEERAKGNILERFSAQQFPDLHSELNLSSLELGDSALYFCASSVYQGRDEQFFGPGTRLTVL.

Concerning this clone itself: At one boundary the junction diverges from the germline segment, which might be a read error. V is TRBV7-7 and J is TRBJ2-5, with 8 bases that match TRBD1. The germline V gene has CDR1 SSHAT and CDR2 FNYEAQ (reference sequence). The CDR3 is 12 residues long. CDR3: CASSFEQGAQYF. As DNA, the CDR3 is TGTGCTAGCAGCTTCGAACAGGGGGCCCAGTACTTC.

The chain links TRBV28 to TRBJ2-5; tentative D call: TRBD2 (5 bases). Germline loops: CDR1 MDHEN, CDR2 SYDVKM. The CDR3 spans 15 residues. Trimming removed 2 bases at V and 1 base at J, with 11 bases between. The DNA of the CDR3 is TGTGCCAGCAGTTTAGGCGAGCGGACCCAAGAGACCCAGTACTTC. It translates to CASSLGERTQETQYF.

The V and J genes are TRBV29-1 and TRBJ2-1, with a weak D call TRBD2 (5 bases). Germline assignment: CDR1 SQVTM and CDR2 ANQGSEA. Trimming cost V 8 bases and J 7 bases, with 15 bases left between them. The CDR3 totals 12 residues. CDR3 residues: CSTFRERNEQFF. The CDR3 DNA follows: TGCAGCACCTTTCGAGAGCGGAATGAGCAGTTCTTC.

V and J are TRBV5-1 and TRBJ2-3; D gene unclear. Germline CDR1 SGHRS, CDR2 YFSETQ. This CDR3 has 13 residues. V lost 4 bases to trimming and J lost 6 bases, with 12 bases between them. CDR3: CASSPELVDTQYF. The CDR3 DNA reads TGCGCCAGCAGCCCTGAGCTAGTCGATACGCAGTATTTT.

The rearrangement uses TRBV5-1 and TRBJ2-5; weak D call: TRBD1 (5 bases). V lost 1 base to trimming and J lost 3 bases, with 13 bases between them. The CDR3 consists of 15 residues. From germline, CDR1 is SGHRS and CDR2 YFSETQ. As DNA, the CDR3 is TGCGCCAGCAGCTTGTGGCAGGGTAGGGAAGAGACCCAGTACTTC. Amino acid sequence: CASSLWQGREETQYF.

The chain is built from TRBV27 and TRBJ2-2; 10 bases align to TRBD2. The CDR3 runs 20 residues. CDR1 and CDR2 (germline): MNHEY, SMNVEV (reference sequence). The V and J ends lost 5 bases and 5 bases, in that order; junction bases with no gene match: 20. In nucleotides, the CDR3 is TGTGCCAGCAGTAAACGGACAGGGAGCCTAGCGGGAGCTCTGACCGGGGAGCTGTTTTTT. This translates into CASSKRTGSLAGALTGELFF.

The J gene is TRBJ2-1, the V gene TRBV27; TRBD2 agrees at 14 bases. V was pared by 6 bases and J by 0 bases, with 4 bases of the junction left unmatched. This CDR3 is 17 amino acids long. The germline CDR1 and CDR2 sequences are MNHEY and SMNVEV (reference sequence). CDR3 DNA sequence: TGTGCCAGCAGAACAGGGACTAGCGGGAGCTCCTACAATGAGCAGTTCTTC. The encoded protein is CASRTGTSGSSYNEQFF.

The gene calls are TRBV2 and TRBJ2-2, with TRBD1 as a possible D gene (5 bases). CDR3 length equals 13 residues. CDR1 SNHLY and CDR2 FYNNEI come from the germline V gene. Trimming pared 11 bases from V and 5 bases from J, leaving 15 bases between. The CDR3 sequence is CASRGRATGELFF. In nucleotides, the CDR3 is TGTGCCTCTCGAGGCAGGGCTACCGGGGAGCTGTTTTTT. Full variable domain (outside the CDR3, taken from reference TRBV2 and TRBJ2-2): EPEVTQTPSHQVTQMGQEVILRCVPISNHLYFYWYRQILGQKVEFLVSFYNNEISEKSEIFDDQFSVERPDGSNFTLKIRSTKLEDSAMYFCASRGRATGELFFGEGSRLTVL.

The chain recombines TRBV2 with TRBJ1-2, with 8 bases lining up with TRBD1. With 4 bases clipped from V and 4 bases from J, the junction kept 5 bases outside the gene matches. CDR3 length equals 14 residues. Germline V gives CDR1 SNHLY, CDR2 FYNNEI. The CDR3 bases are TGTGCCAGCAGTGGGACAGGGATAGCCTATGGCTACACCTTC. Its protein is CASSGTGIAYGYTF.

The chain has TRBV2 and TRBJ2-7, with a possible D match to TRBD1 (6 bases). V lost 6 bases and J lost 1, with 7 bases in between. CDR1 SNHLY and CDR2 FYNNEI come from the germline V gene. The CDR3 consists of 12 residues. CDR3 sequence (DNA): TGTGCCAGCAGACAGGGATCCTACGAGCAGTACTTC. Translating gives CASRQGSYEQYF.

This chain links TRBV28 with TRBJ2-1, with 10 bases that match TRBD2. J gave up 10 bases and V 6 bases, and 12 bases lay outside the gene matches. This CDR3 spans 15 amino acids. Germline values: CDR1 MDHEN, CDR2 SYDVKM. The CDR3 is CASSSASGGLGEQFF. The CDR3 DNA reads as TGTGCCAGCAGCTCAGCTAGCGGGGGCCTAGGAGAGCAGTTCTTC.

The gene calls are TRBV6-1 and TRBJ1-1; no clear D gene. Germline V gene lookup returns CDR1 MNHNS and CDR2 SASEGT. Trimming shortened V by 4 bases and J by 5 bases, and 17 bases separated the two germline ends. The CDR3 contains 15 residues. CDR3 DNA sequence: TGTGCCAGCAGTGCTGGCAGTGCAGCGAGGACTGAAGCTTTCTTT. Translated: CASSAGSAARTEAFF.

This chain connects TRBV28 to TRBJ2-7, with 9 bases identical to TRBD1. CDR3 length: 13 residues. V was clipped by 11 bases and J by 5 bases; unmatched bases: 10. Per the germline V gene, CDR1 is MDHEN and CDR2 is SYDVKM. The CDR3 sequence is CAGSGQGFNEQYF. CDR3 DNA: TGTGCCGGATCGGGACAGGGTTTCAACGAGCAGTACTTC.

The chain links TRBV5-1 to TRBJ2-7, with D perhaps TRBD1 (5 bases). The CDR3 extends over 13 amino acids. Germline V CDR1 and CDR2: SGHRS, YFSETQ. The V end was cut by 3 bases, the J end by 6 bases, with 13 bases between. Here the CDR3 reads CASSSTVTGEQYF. CDR3 in DNA: TGCGCCAGCAGCTCGACAGTAACAGGCGAGCAGTACTTC.

This chain links TRBV7-9 with TRBJ1-2, with TRBD1 identical over 8 bases. The J segment lost 6 bases and the V segment lost 0 bases, leaving 3 bases of the junction unmatched. Germline V lookup: CDR1 SEHNR, CDR2 FQNEAQ (reference sequence). CDR3 length: 14 amino acids. The CDR3 loop is CASSLAGTGDGYTF. CDR3 sequence (DNA): TGTGCCAGCAGCTTAGCGGGGACAGGCGATGGCTACACCTTC.

The rearrangement links TRBV18 to TRBJ2-7, with D perhaps matching TRBD2 (6 bases). This CDR3 is built from 13 residues. V was trimmed by 1 base and J by 5 bases, leaving 9 bases between them. Germline CDR1 KGHSH, CDR2 LQKENI. CDR3 nucleotide sequence: TGTGCCAGCTCACCACAAGGAGGGCACGAGCAGTACTTC. This sequence encodes CASSPQGGHEQYF. Based on the CDR3 plus reference TRBV18 and TRBJ2-7, the full variable domain is NAGVMQNPRHLVRRRGQEARLRCSPMKGHSHVYWYRQLPEEGLKFMVYLQKENIIDESGMPKERFSAEFPKEGPSILRIQQVVRGDSAAYFCASSPQGGHEQYFGPGTRLTVT.

The chain joins TRBV19 to TRBJ2-2, with 8 bases identical to TRBD1. CDR3 size: 16 residues. CDR1 and CDR2 (germline): LNHDA, SQIVND (reference sequence). The V gene end was trimmed by 3 bases and the J gene end by 4 bases; junction bases not matched to a gene: 7. The CDR3 DNA reads as TGTGCCAGTAGTATCGGACAGGGCAGTGGCACCGGGGAGCTGTTTTTT. Translation: CASSIGQGSGTGELFF.

The V and J genes are TRBV10-2 and TRBJ2-1; 12 bases are shared with TRBD2. The CDR3 sequence is 17 residues long. CDR1 is WSHSY and CDR2 is SAAADI in the germline V gene. J gave up 2 bases and V 4 bases, and 6 bases lay outside the gene matches. This CDR3 is CASSAGTSGPPYNEQFF. The CDR3 DNA sequence: TGCGCCAGCAGTGCGGGGACTAGCGGGCCTCCCTACAATGAGCAGTTCTTC.

Here the CDR3 reads CASSLHGTPDGAQYF. The CDR3 DNA follows: TGTGCCAGCAGCCTACACGGGACTCCCGATGGAGCCCAGTACTTC. The chain employs TRBV13 and TRBJ2-5; tentative D call: TRBD2 (6 bases). Per germline, CDR1 PRHDT and CDR2 FYEKMQ (reference sequence). There are 15 residues in the CDR3. The ends were cut back, 5 bases at V and 9 bases at J, with 22 bases in the middle.

The genes are TRBV10-2 and TRBJ2-1; D is possibly TRBD2 (6 bases). The V end was cut by 7 bases, the J end by 10 bases, with 23 bases between. Germline lookup yields CDR1 WSHSY and CDR2 SAAADI. CDR3 length: 15 amino acids. The CDR3 nucleotides read TGCGCCAGCACCGAGTGGGACTCCCTCTTTGAGGAGCAGTTCTTC. Translating it yields CASTEWDSLFEEQFF.

V usage is TRBV19 and J usage is TRBJ1-2; 10 bases match TRBD1. Trimming cost V 9 bases and J 7 bases; bases outside gene matches: 8. The germline V gene has CDR1 LNHDA and CDR2 SQIVND (reference sequence). The CDR3 runs to 13 residues. DNA for the CDR3: TGTGCCAGCCGACAGGGGGCGCTGAGTGGCTACACCTTC. Translating it yields CASRQGALSGYTF.

V is TRBV29-1 and J is TRBJ2-1; D remains ambiguous. The CDR3 runs to 11 residues. The V and J ends lost 7 bases and 7 bases respectively, with 11 bases between them. Germline values: CDR1 SQVTM, CDR2 ANQGSEA. The CDR3 DNA reads as TGCAGCGGGGTAAACGGGAATGAGCAGTTCTTC. This sequence encodes CSGVNGNEQFF.

This clone was counted a single time. One junction end does not reproduce the germline sequence, and a read error may be involved. This chain links TRBV7-7 with TRBJ2-5, with 8 bases matching TRBD2. The CDR3 is made up of 14 amino acids. Germline values: CDR1 SSHAT, CDR2 FNYEAQ (reference sequence). The CDR3 DNA sequence: TGTGCTAGCAAGGCGGGAGGAATCCAAGAGACCCAGTACTTC. Protein: CASKAGGIQETQYF.

V and J are TRBV5-3 and TRBJ2-3, with 14 bases identical to TRBD2. TRBV5-3 falls under the ORF class, with uncertain function. This CDR3 is 22 amino acids long. The V segment lost 0 bases and the J segment 0 bases; nucleotides outside the gene matches: 15. The CDR3 loop reads CARSLAPVGLAGEGLSTDTQYF. The CDR3 DNA follows: TGTGCCAGAAGCTTGGCCCCAGTGGGACTAGCGGGGGAGGGGCTAAGCACAGATACGCAGTATTTT.

The chain carries TRBV28 and TRBJ1-2, with D perhaps matching TRBD1 (6 bases). The CDR3 loop spans 15 amino acids. Germline CDR1 and CDR2: MDHEN and SYDVKM. Between the trimmed V and J ends, which lost 1 base and 5 bases, there was a span of 14 bases. The CDR3 reads CASSLLLDRPYGYTF. The CDR3, as DNA: TGTGCCAGCAGTTTATTACTAGACAGGCCTTATGGCTACACCTTC.

The rearrangement uses TRBV28 and TRBJ2-7; 10 bases align to TRBD1. J lost 3 bases, V lost 6 bases, and 5 bases had no gene match. From germline, CDR1 is MDHEN and CDR2 SYDVKM. The CDR3 is 14 residues long. The CDR3 coding sequence is TGTGCCAGCAGAGGGTGGGACAGGGGCTACGAGCAGTACTTC. It is translated as CASRGWDRGYEQYF.

The chain employs TRBV2 and TRBJ2-7, with TRBD2 identical over 7 bases. Trimming at V came to 7 bases and at J to 0 bases, leaving 6 bases not matched to a gene. Germline loops: CDR1 SNHLY, CDR2 FYNNEI. This CDR3 contains 14 residues. The CDR3 DNA sequence: TGTGCCAGCACTAGGACTAGTAACTCCTACGAGCAGTACTTC. Residues: CASTRTSNSYEQYF.

CDR3 residues: CASSQTGTGYSEAFF. CDR3 in DNA: TGCGCCAGCAGCCAAACAGGGACGGGCTATTCTGAAGCTTTCTTT. This chain uses TRBV4-1 with TRBJ1-1; possibly TRBD1 for D (6 bases). CDR3 length: 15 residues. V was shortened by 2 bases and J by 6 bases, with 16 bases between the two germline ends. CDR1 is MGHRA, CDR2 YSYEKL, per germline.

The chain is built from TRBV28 and TRBJ2-7, with D perhaps TRBD2 (6 bases). The germline V and J ends were trimmed by 3 bases and 4 bases, with 16 bases remaining between them. This CDR3 is 15 amino acids long. The germline CDR1 and CDR2 sequences are MDHEN and SYDVKM. CDR3 loop: CASSLGGILTYEQYF. The CDR3 DNA sequence: TGTGCCAGCAGTTTGGGCGGGATACTTACTTACGAGCAGTACTTC. The variable domain in full, completed from reference TRBV28 and TRBJ2-7, reads DVKVTQSSRYLVKRTGEKVFLECVQDMDHENMFWYRQDPGLGLRLIYFSYDVKMKEKGDIPEGYSVSREKKERFSLILESASTNQTSMYLCASSLGGILTYEQYFGPGTRLTVT.